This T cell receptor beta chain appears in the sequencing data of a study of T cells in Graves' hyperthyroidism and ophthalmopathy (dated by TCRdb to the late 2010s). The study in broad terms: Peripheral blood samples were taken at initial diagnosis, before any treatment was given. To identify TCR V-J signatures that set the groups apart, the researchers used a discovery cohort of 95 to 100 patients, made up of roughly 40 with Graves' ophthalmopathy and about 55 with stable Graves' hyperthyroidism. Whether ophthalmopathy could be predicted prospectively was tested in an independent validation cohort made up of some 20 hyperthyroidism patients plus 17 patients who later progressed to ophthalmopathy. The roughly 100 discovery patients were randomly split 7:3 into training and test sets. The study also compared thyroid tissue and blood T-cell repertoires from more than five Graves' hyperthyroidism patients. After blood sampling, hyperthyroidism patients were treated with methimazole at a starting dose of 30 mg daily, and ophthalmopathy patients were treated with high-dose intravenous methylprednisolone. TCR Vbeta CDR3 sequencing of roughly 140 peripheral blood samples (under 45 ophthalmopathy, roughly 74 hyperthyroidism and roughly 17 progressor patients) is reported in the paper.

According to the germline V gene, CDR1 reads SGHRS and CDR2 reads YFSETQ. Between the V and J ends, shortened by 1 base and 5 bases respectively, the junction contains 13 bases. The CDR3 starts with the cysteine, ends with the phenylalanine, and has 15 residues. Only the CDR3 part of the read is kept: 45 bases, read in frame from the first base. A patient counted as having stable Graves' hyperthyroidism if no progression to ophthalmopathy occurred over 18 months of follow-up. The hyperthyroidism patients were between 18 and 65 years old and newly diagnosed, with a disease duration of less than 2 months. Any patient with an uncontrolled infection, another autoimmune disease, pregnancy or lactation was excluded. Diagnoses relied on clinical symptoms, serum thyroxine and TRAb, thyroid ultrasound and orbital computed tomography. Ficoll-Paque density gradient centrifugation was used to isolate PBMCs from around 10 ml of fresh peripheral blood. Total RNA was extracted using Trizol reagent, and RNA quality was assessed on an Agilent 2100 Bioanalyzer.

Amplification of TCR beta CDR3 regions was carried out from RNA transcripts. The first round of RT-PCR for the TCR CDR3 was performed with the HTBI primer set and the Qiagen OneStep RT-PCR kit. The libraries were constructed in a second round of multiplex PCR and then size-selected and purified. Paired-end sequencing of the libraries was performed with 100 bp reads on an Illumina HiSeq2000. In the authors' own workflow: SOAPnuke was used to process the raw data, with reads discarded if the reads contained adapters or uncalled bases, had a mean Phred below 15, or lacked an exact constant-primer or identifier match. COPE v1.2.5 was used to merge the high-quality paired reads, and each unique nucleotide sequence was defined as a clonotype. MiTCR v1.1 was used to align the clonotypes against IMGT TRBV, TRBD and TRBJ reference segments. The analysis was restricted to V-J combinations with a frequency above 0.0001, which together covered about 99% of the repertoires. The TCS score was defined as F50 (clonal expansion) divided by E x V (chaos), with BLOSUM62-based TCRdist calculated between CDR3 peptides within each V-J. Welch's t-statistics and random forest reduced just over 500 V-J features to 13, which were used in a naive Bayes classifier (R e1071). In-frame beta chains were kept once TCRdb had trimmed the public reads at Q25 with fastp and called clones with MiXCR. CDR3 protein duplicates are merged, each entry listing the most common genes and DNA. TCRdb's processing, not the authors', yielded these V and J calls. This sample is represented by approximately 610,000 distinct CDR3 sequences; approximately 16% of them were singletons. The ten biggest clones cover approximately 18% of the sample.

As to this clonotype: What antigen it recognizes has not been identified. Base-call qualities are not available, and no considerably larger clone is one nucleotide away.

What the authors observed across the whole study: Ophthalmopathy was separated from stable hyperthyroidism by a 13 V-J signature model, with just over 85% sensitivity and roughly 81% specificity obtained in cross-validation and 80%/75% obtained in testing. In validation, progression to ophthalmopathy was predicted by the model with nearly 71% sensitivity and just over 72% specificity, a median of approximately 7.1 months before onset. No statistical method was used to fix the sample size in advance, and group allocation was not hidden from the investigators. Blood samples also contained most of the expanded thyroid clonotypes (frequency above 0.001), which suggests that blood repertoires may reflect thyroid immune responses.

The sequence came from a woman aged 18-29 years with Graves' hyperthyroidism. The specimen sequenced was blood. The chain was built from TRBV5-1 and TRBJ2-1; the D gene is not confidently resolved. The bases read TGCGCCAGCAGCTTGCGTTTCCAGAGAAACAATGAGCAGTTCTTC. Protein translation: CASSLRFQRNNEQFF.